Shown below are 25 T cell receptor beta chains from a single sample sequenced in a study of blood T cell repertoires in COVID-19. Here immunoSEQ multiplex PCR was the method, and the copy in TCRdb shows in-frame clones only, minus some. Of around 67,000 clones in the sample, about 83% were seen once. Specimen: peripheral blood. These TCRs come from a man over 45 with active COVID-19.

The genes are TRBV18 and TRBJ1-4; perhaps TRBD1 as D (5 bases). The germline gives CDR1 KGHSH, CDR2 LQKENI. The CDR3 totals 15 residues. Trimming took 1 base from V and 7 from J, leaving 13 bases between them. This CDR3 reads CASSPRWGVSEKLFF. The DNA of the CDR3 is TGTGCCAGCTCACCACGGTGGGGGGTGAGTGAAAAACTGTTTTTT.

CDR3 in amino acids: CASSEVSPRNTIYF. For the CDR3, the DNA is TGTGCCAGCAGTGAAGTGAGTCCCCGGAACACCATATATTTT. The V gene is TRBV6-1, the J gene TRBJ1-3; no clear D gene. CDR3 size: 14 residues. CDR1 and CDR2 (germline): MNHNS, SASEGT. Between the trimmed V and J ends, which lost 1 base and 7 bases, there was a span of 11 bases.

The chain joins TRBV6-2 or TRBV6-3 to TRBJ2-7, with 8 nucleotides matching TRBD2. This CDR3 contains 17 residues. Trimming at V came to 0 bases and at J to 5 bases, leaving 12 bases not matched to a gene. Germline V CDR1 and CDR2: MNHEY, SVGEGT. The CDR3 spells CASSYSGGGGPTHEQYF. In DNA, the CDR3 is TGTGCCAGCAGTTACTCTGGGGGCGGGGGGCCGACCCACGAGCAGTACTTC.

The rearrangement uses TRBV5-4 and TRBJ2-7, with 13 nucleotides matching TRBD2. The V segment lost 2 bases and the J segment 12 bases; nucleotides outside the gene matches: 8. The CDR3 spans 14 residues. CDR1 is SGHNT and CDR2 is YYREEE in the germline V gene (reference sequence). Written as DNA, the CDR3 is TGTGCCAGCAGCTTATGGACTAGCGGGAGTAGGTGGTACTTC. This encodes CASSLWTSGSRWYF.

This chain uses TRBV9 with TRBJ2-5, with TRBD2 identical over 11 bases. This CDR3 has 16 amino acids. Germline loops: CDR1 SGDLS, CDR2 YYNGEE. Trimming at V came to 7 bases and at J to 1 base, leaving 9 bases not matched to a gene. The CDR3 bases are TGTGCCAGCTCTGTGGGGCTAGCGGGGGGCCAAGAGACCCAGTACTTC. Amino acids: CASSVGLAGGQETQYF.

The V call is TRBV7-3, the J call TRBJ1-1; 7 bases match TRBD1. Trimming at V came to 5 bases and at J to 3 bases, leaving 3 bases not matched to a gene. This CDR3 region has 13 residues. Germline assignment: CDR1 SGHTA and CDR2 FQGTGA. CDR3: CASSRQGHTEAFF. The CDR3 DNA sequence: TGTGCCAGCAGCAGACAGGGCCACACTGAAGCTTTCTTT.

This rearrangement joins TRBV7-2 to TRBJ1-2; D gene ambiguous. The germline V and J ends were trimmed by 0 bases and 3 bases, with 8 bases remaining between them. This CDR3 is built from 14 residues. Germline V gene data show CDR1 as SGHTA and CDR2 as FQGNSA. Here the CDR3 reads CASSLASTDYGYTF. The CDR3 DNA sequence: TGTGCCAGCAGCTTAGCGTCCACAGACTATGGCTACACCTTC.

V is TRBV6-1 and J is TRBJ2-5, with 9 bases identical to TRBD1. CDR1 and CDR2 (germline): MNHNS, SASEGT. With V trimmed by 2 bases and J by 7 bases, 8 bases remained unmatched. This CDR3 is 15 amino acids long. The CDR3 loop is CASSERTGARGTQYF. The CDR3 DNA is TGTGCCAGCAGTGAAAGGACAGGGGCCCGGGGGACCCAGTACTTC.

The rearrangement joins TRBV27 to TRBJ1-6, with D maybe TRBD1 (6 bases). The germline V gene has CDR1 MNHEY and CDR2 SMNVEV (reference sequence). Trimming removed 6 bases at V and 8 bases at J, with 14 bases between. The CDR3 has 14 amino acids. The CDR3 sequence is CASRRRDTDSPLHF. In DNA, the CDR3 is TGTGCCAGCAGAAGACGGGACACCGATTCACCCCTCCACTTT.

This clone was recorded once. The chain couples TRBV5-1 to TRBJ2-5; 8 bases match TRBD2. The CDR3 is 14 residues long. J gave up 6 bases and V 0 bases, and 4 bases lay outside the gene matches. Germline CDR1 is SGHRS and CDR2 is YFSETQ. The CDR3 nucleotides are TGCGCCAGCAGCTTGGGACTAGCGCAACAGACCCAGTACTTC. Amino acids: CASSLGLAQQTQYF.

This chain links TRBV6-5 with TRBJ2-7; 7 bases map to TRBD1. Losses at the gene ends were 2 bases for V and 4 bases for J; bases not matched to a gene: 2. This CDR3 comprises 13 residues. The V gene's germline CDR1 is MNHEY and CDR2 SVGAGI. The CDR3 DNA is TGTGCCAGCAGTTACAGGGGGCCGTACGAGCAGTACTTC. Translated, it gives CASSYRGPYEQYF.

This clone came up a few times. The chain joins TRBV19 to TRBJ2-1; TRBD2 agrees at 16 bases. Germline assignment: CDR1 LNHDA and CDR2 SQIVND (reference sequence). The V gene end was trimmed by 4 bases and the J gene end by 7 bases; junction bases not matched to a gene: 4. The CDR3 contains 16 residues. The CDR3 loop reads CASSTGTSGRENEQFF. The CDR3 DNA sequence: TGTGCCAGTAGTACGGGGACTAGCGGGAGGGAGAATGAGCAGTTCTTC.

CDR3 residues: CASSHQGQTEEKLFF. The CDR3 DNA is TGTGCCAGCAGTCACCAGGGACAAACCGAGGAAAAACTGTTTTTT. The V gene is TRBV27, the J gene TRBJ1-4; D possibly corresponds to TRBD1 (6 bases). V lost 5 bases, J lost 8 bases, and 18 bases lay in between. CDR3 length equals 15 residues. CDR1 and CDR2 (germline): MNHEY, SMNVEV (reference sequence).

This sequence joins TRBV5-4 and TRBJ1-3, with no clear D. The ends were cut back, 2 bases at V and 0 bases at J, with 6 bases in the middle. This CDR3 has 14 amino acids. The germline V gene has CDR1 SGHNT and CDR2 YYREEE (reference sequence). Written as DNA, the CDR3 is TGTGCCAGCAGCTTAACAATCTCTGGAAACACCATATATTTT. Its translation: CASSLTISGNTIYF.

This chain connects TRBV11-3 to TRBJ2-1; 14 positions agree with TRBD2. This CDR3 contains 17 residues. Trimming took 0 bases from V and 9 from J; bases not matched to a gene: 7. Germline lookup yields CDR1 SGHNT and CDR2 YENEEA. The CDR3 protein is CASSLDSRLAGGGEQFF. DNA for the CDR3: TGTGCCAGCAGCTTAGACTCCAGACTAGCGGGAGGGGGTGAGCAGTTCTTC. Full variable domain (remainder filled in from reference TRBV11-3 and TRBJ2-1): EAGVVQSPRYKIIEKKQPVAFWCNPISGHNTLYWYLQNLGQGPELLIRYENEEAVDDSQLPKDRFSAERLKGVDSTLKIQPAELGDSAVYLCASSLDSRLAGGGEQFFGPGTRLTVL.

This sequence joins TRBV11-2 and TRBJ2-3, with TRBD2 identical over 10 bases. The CDR3 is 16 residues long. Germline V lookup: CDR1 SGHAT, CDR2 FQNNGV. J lost 3 bases, V lost 4 bases, and 7 bases had no gene match. The CDR3 sequence: CASSSLAGVTTDTQYF. CDR3 sequence (DNA): TGTGCCAGCAGCTCCCTAGCGGGGGTGACGACAGATACGCAGTATTTT. The full variable domain, in which reference TRBV11-2 and TRBJ2-3 provide the parts outside the CDR3, is EAGVAQSPRYKIIEKRQSVAFWCNPISGHATLYWYQQILGQGPKLLIQFQNNGVVDDSQLPKDRFSAERLKGVDSTLKIQPAKLEDSAVYLCASSSLAGVTTDTQYFGPGTRLTVL.

V is TRBV7-9 and J is TRBJ2-7; 9 bases line up with TRBD2. V shed 5 bases, J shed 4 bases, and the junction held 15 bases outside the gene matches. The CDR3 totals 17 residues. The germline gives CDR1 SEHNR, CDR2 FQNEAQ (reference sequence). In nucleotides, the CDR3 is TGTGCCAGCAGCCACCGGAGCGGGGGGCGATGGCTTTACGAGCAGTACTTC. Its translation: CASSHRSGGRWLYEQYF.

The genes are TRBV11-2 and TRBJ2-3; 10 bases map to TRBD2. The CDR3 extends over 17 amino acids. The trim removed 1 base at V and 3 bases at J, leaving 7 bases unmatched. Germline V gene lookup returns CDR1 SGHAT and CDR2 FQNNGV. In nucleotides, the CDR3 is TGTGCCAGCAGCTTAGTTACAGCGGGAGGGGGGACAGATACGCAGTATTTT. Translation: CASSLVTAGGGTDTQYF.

The chain has TRBV27 and TRBJ1-5; D remains unclear. V lost 7 bases and J lost 2, with 12 bases in between. CDR3 size: 14 residues. Germline CDR1 MNHEY, CDR2 SMNVEV (reference sequence). The DNA for the CDR3 is TGTGCCAGCACCAGAGGGAGGGGCAATCAGCCCCAGCATTTT. Protein product: CASTRGRGNQPQHF.

The V call is TRBV28, the J call TRBJ2-7, with D perhaps matching TRBD1 (5 bases). Trimming took off 4 bases at V and 5 bases at J, with 15 bases between the two ends. From germline, CDR1 is MDHEN and CDR2 SYDVKM. This CDR3 contains 14 residues. The CDR3 protein is CASSSRGREHEQYF. The CDR3, as DNA: TGTGCCAGCAGTTCCCGTGGCAGGGAACACGAGCAGTACTTC.

The J gene is TRBJ1-6, the V gene TRBV7-9, with unresolved D. The CDR3 spans 12 residues. V was clipped by 1 base and J by 10 bases, with 5 bases between them. Germline loops: CDR1 SEHNR, CDR2 FQNEAQ (reference sequence). The CDR3 nucleotides read TGTGCCAGCAGCTTAGGAGGATCACCCCTCCACTTT. Protein sequence: CASSLGGSPLHF.

V gene TRBV6-2 or TRBV6-3 combines with J gene TRBJ1-2; 8 bases agree with TRBD1. The germline gives CDR1 MNHEY, CDR2 SVGEGT. The ends lost 6 bases at V and 8 bases at J; junction bases unmatched: 11. The CDR3 is 14 residues long. The CDR3 region is CASSSDRVKRGYTF. In DNA, the CDR3 is TGTGCCAGCAGCTCGGACAGGGTAAAACGGGGCTACACCTTC.

The chain has TRBV27 and TRBJ2-7; D gene unclear. The V end lost 0 bases, the J end lost 3 bases, and 15 bases lay between the germline ends. The germline CDR1 and CDR2 sequences are MNHEY and SMNVEV (reference sequence). The CDR3 totals 16 residues. The CDR3 DNA reads as TGTGCCAGCAGTTTATCCGCTAACGAGGCGCTCTACGAGCAGTACTTC. Translated, it gives CASSLSANEALYEQYF.

The gene calls are TRBV18 and TRBJ2-3; possibly TRBD1 for D (6 bases). Germline CDR1 and CDR2: KGHSH and LQKENI. Trimming stripped 3 bases from V and 4 bases from J, with 14 bases between. This CDR3 is 15 amino acids long. The DNA of the CDR3 is TGTGCCAGCTCACCCTTGGACAGCCGGGCAGATACGCAGTATTTT. It is translated as CASSPLDSRADTQYF.

The chain couples TRBV10-2 to TRBJ1-6, with a possible D match to TRBD1 (5 bases). V lost 4 bases to trimming and J lost 0 bases, with 13 bases between them. This CDR3 has 17 residues. In germline, CDR1 is WSHSY, CDR2 SAAADI. This CDR3 is CASSVSRASSYNSPLHF. The CDR3 nucleotides read TGCGCCAGCAGTGTGTCCAGGGCTAGCTCCTATAATTCACCCCTCCACTTT.